The next 9 T cell receptor beta chains were all read from a single sample in a study of T cell changes during pregnancy in multiple sclerosis. The assay was immunoSEQ multiplex PCR, and TCRdb's table has in-frame clones only and misses some. The table lists 80,000 to 100,000 clones, about 94% of them singletons. The sample was peripheral blood, taken after pregnancy. The receptors were gathered from a female donor with multiple sclerosis, enrolled in a pregnancy study.

CDR3 bases: TGTGCCAGCAGCAGCTACAGGGGCCCTACCTATGGCTACACCTTC. Translation gives CASSSYRGPTYGYTF. V gene TRBV27 combines with J gene TRBJ1-2; 7 bases line up with TRBD1. Germline lookup yields CDR1 MNHEY and CDR2 SMNVEV (reference sequence). V shed 6 bases, J shed 4 bases, and the junction held 11 bases outside the gene matches. The length of the CDR3 is 15 residues.

This chain links TRBV2 with TRBJ2-7, with D possibly TRBD1 on 7 matching bases. The CDR3 spans 12 residues. V was cut by 8 bases and J by 1 base, with 9 bases left in between. The germline gives CDR1 SNHLY, CDR2 FYNNEI. The CDR3 bases are TGTGCCAGCTCAGGGGGGTCCTACGAGCAGTACTTC. Amino acids: CASSGGSYEQYF.

The chain is built from TRBV19 and TRBJ1-1; perhaps TRBD1 as D (5 bases). The CDR3 sequence is 13 residues long. Germline values: CDR1 LNHDA, CDR2 SQIVND (reference sequence). Trimming removed 3 bases at V and 2 bases at J, with 7 bases between. The CDR3 DNA follows: TGTGCCAGTAGTATGGGGGGAAACACTGAAGCTTTCTTT. Translating gives CASSMGGNTEAFF.

CDR3 in DNA: TGTGCCAGCAGCTTAGGGGTGGGAGTGGCCGAGCAGTACTTC. As protein: CASSLGVGVAEQYF. The J gene is TRBJ2-7, the V gene TRBV11-2, with a weak D call TRBD2 (5 bases). Between the trimmed V and J ends, which lost 1 base and 6 bases, there was a span of 13 bases. The CDR3 is 14 residues long. From germline, CDR1 is SGHAT and CDR2 FQNNGV.

This clone was seen only once. The V and J genes are TRBV18 and TRBJ1-1; 11 bases are a match to TRBD1. The V gene's germline CDR1 is KGHSH and CDR2 LQKENI. After removal of 5 bases from V and 5 bases from J, the junction contained 4 bases not matched to a gene. CDR3 length: 14 amino acids. Here the CDR3 DNA reads TGTGCCAGCTCATTGGACAGGGGGCGTACTGAAGCTTTCTTT. It is translated as CASSLDRGRTEAFF.

J is TRBJ2-1 and V is TRBV30; 8 nucleotides line up with TRBD1. Looked up from germline, CDR1 is GTSNPN and CDR2 is SVGIG (reference sequence). This CDR3 is 13 amino acids long. The ends lost 2 bases at V and 10 bases at J; junction bases unmatched: 7. For the CDR3, the DNA is TGTGCCTGGAGTCCGGACAGGGTGGGGGAGCAGTTCTTC. Its translation is CAWSPDRVGEQFF.

The CDR3 is CASSPGLAGGVNYNEQFF. CDR3 DNA: TGTGCCAGCTCGCCGGGACTAGCGGGAGGGGTGAACTACAATGAGCAGTTCTTC. This sequence joins TRBV18 and TRBJ2-1; TRBD2 matches at 16 bases. The CDR3 is 18 amino acids. CDR1 is KGHSH, CDR2 LQKENI, per germline. V lost 6 bases to trimming and J lost 3 bases; unmatched junction nucleotides: 8.

This clone was detected once. This chain uses TRBV6-1 with TRBJ2-3, with TRBD2 matching 9 bases. Germline CDR1 reads MNHNS; CDR2 reads SASEGT. This CDR3 has 18 residues. The V gene end was trimmed by 2 bases and the J gene end by 2 bases; junction bases not matched to a gene: 11. CDR3 DNA: TGTGCCAGCAGTGAATGGGTCGGAGCGGGAGGCGACACAGATACGCAGTATTTT. Protein product: CASSEWVGAGGDTDTQYF.

The chain links TRBV5-1 to TRBJ2-1; D is undetermined. The V end was cut by 1 base, the J end by 7 bases, with 12 bases between. The germline CDR1 and CDR2 sequences are SGHRS and YFSETQ. The length of the CDR3 is 14 residues. The DNA of the CDR3 is TGCGCCAGCAGCTTGAGTAGTAGAAAAAATGAGCAGTTCTTC. Translation: CASSLSSRKNEQFF.